The sequence of this T cell receptor (beta chain) was determined in a study of CD8+ T cells in alopecia areata. At the level of the study: Treatment comprised oral tofacitinib, 5 to 10 mg twice daily, in treated patients.

Following RNA extraction, reverse transcription yielded cDNA that acted as the sequencing template. The repertoire was sequenced with immunoSEQ multiplex PCR; TCRdb's copy has only in-frame clones and lacks some. The data show almost 250,000 clones, roughly two thirds seen once. Trimming took off 4 bases at V and 4 bases at J, with 16 bases between the two ends. Germline V lookup: CDR1 SQVTM, CDR2 ANQGSEA. The CDR3 runs to 14 residues. This clone is a singleton in its sample. V is TRBV29-1 and J is TRBJ1-1; D not certain. The starting material was CD4+ T cells sorted from blood, obtained at week 0. This receptor was identified in a human donor with alopecia areata. The CDR3 is CSVAGPRFGTEAFF. CDR3 coding DNA: TGCAGCGTTGCTGGACCCCGATTTGGCACTGAAGCTTTCTTT.